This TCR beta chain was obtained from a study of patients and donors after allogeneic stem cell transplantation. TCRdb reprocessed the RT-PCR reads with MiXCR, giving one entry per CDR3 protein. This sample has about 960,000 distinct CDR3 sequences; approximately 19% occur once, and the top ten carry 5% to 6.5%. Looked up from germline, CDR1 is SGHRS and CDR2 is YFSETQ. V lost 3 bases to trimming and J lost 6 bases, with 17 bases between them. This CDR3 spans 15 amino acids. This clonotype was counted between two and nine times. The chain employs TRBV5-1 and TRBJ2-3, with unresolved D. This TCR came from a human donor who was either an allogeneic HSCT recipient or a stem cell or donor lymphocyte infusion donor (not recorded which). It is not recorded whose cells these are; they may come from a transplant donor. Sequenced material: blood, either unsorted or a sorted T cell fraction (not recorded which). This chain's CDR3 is CASSSREDPVDTQYF. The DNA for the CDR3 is TGCGCCAGCAGCTCCCGAGAAGACCCGGTGGATACGCAGTATTTT.